The 13 T cell receptor beta chains in this list originate from one sample, sequenced in a study of blood T cells in healthy people across ages. Through a sample-barcoded 5' primer and a J-beta primer mix, a second PCR was run for 7 to 11 cycles. MiXCR, applied by TCRdb to the 5' RACE reads, yields one record per CDR3 protein. The data contain over 1,500,000 distinct CDR3 sequences, approximately 39% of them singletons. Material for sequencing was blood. These receptors were obtained from a human donor in good health.

V is TRBV29-1 and J is TRBJ1-2, with 9 bases matching TRBD1. From germline, CDR1 is SQVTM and CDR2 ANQGSEA. This CDR3 spans 17 amino acids. The V segment lost 6 bases and the J segment 1 base; nucleotides outside the gene matches: 15. The CDR3 is CSVEILVGTGSNYGYTF. In DNA form, the CDR3 reads TGCAGCGTCGAAATACTAGTTGGGACAGGGAGTAACTATGGCTACACCTTC.

This clonotype showed up just a few times. V is TRBV28 and J is TRBJ2-5; D perhaps matches TRBD1 (7 bases). This CDR3 is built from 13 residues. The V end lost 4 bases, the J end lost 7 bases, and 13 bases lay between the germline ends. Germline CDR1 MDHEN, CDR2 SYDVKM. CDR3 sequence (DNA): TGTGCCAGCAGTTCAGGGGGGTATGGGACCCAGTACTTC. Its protein product is CASSSGGYGTQYF.

The CDR3, as DNA: TGCAGTGCTAGCCGTCCTAGTTCCTACGAGCAGTACTTC. Protein: CSASRPSSYEQYF. This rearrangement joins TRBV20-1 to TRBJ2-7; unclear D gene. CDR3 length: 13 amino acids. V lost 3 bases and J lost 1, with 10 bases in between. The germline CDR1 and CDR2 sequences are DFQATT and SNEGSKA (reference sequence).

This clonotype showed up just a few times. The chain recombines TRBV29-1 with TRBJ2-7; possibly TRBD1 for D (6 bases). CDR1 is SQVTM and CDR2 is ANQGSEA in the germline V gene. The V end lost 5 bases, the J end lost 0 bases, and 11 bases lay between the germline ends. This CDR3 has 13 amino acids. CDR3 in DNA: TGCAGCGTTAGGACGGACAGCTCCTACGAGCAGTACTTC. This encodes CSVRTDSSYEQYF.

This clonotype was seen a few times. The chain combines TRBV9 with TRBJ2-7, with TRBD2 matching over 12 bases. V was pared by 0 bases and J by 2 bases, with 0 bases of the junction left unmatched. The CDR3 spans 15 residues. The germline gives CDR1 SGDLS, CDR2 YYNGEE. CDR3 sequence reads: CASSVGTSGAYEQYF. As DNA, the CDR3 is TGTGCCAGCAGCGTAGGGACTAGCGGGGCCTACGAGCAGTACTTC.

This chain uses TRBV21-1 with TRBJ1-5. TRBV21-1 is an annotated pseudogene. The length of the CDR3 is 19 residues. CDR3 amino acids: CASSQQRSVLQNSNQPQHF. CDR3 nucleotides: TGTGCCAGCAGCCAACAAAGATCAGTCTTACAAAATAGCAATCAGCCCCAGCATTTT.

The chain combines TRBV4-2 with TRBJ2-1; D unresolved. The V end was cut by 3 bases, the J end by 3 bases, with 6 bases between. CDR1 is LGHNA, CDR2 YNFKEQ, per germline. The CDR3 consists of 13 residues. Here the CDR3 reads CASSHPDYNEQFF. The CDR3 DNA is TGTGCCAGCAGCCATCCCGACTACAATGAGCAGTTCTTC.

The chain links TRBV7-6 to TRBJ2-5, with D unresolved. Trimming pared 6 bases from V and 5 bases from J, leaving 10 bases between. This CDR3 spans 12 amino acids. Per the germline V gene, CDR1 is SGHVS and CDR2 is FNYEAQ. The CDR3 spells CASRQRVETQYF. In DNA, the CDR3 is TGTGCCAGCAGGCAAAGGGTGGAGACCCAGTACTTC.

CDR3 in amino acids: CASTQTGRNTIYF. The CDR3 DNA reads TGTGCCAGCACCCAGACAGGGAGAAACACCATATATTTT. This chain uses TRBV14 with TRBJ1-3, with 7 positions matching TRBD1. Germline V gene lookup returns CDR1 SGHDN and CDR2 FVKESK. V dropped 7 bases and J dropped 5; count of bases not matched to a gene: 5. The CDR3 runs to 13 residues.

V gene TRBV20-1 combines with J gene TRBJ1-5; D is possibly TRBD1 (6 bases). The CDR3 is made up of 15 amino acids. V lost 4 bases to trimming and J lost 12 bases, with 25 bases between them. Germline assignment: CDR1 DFQATT and CDR2 SNEGSKA (reference sequence). CDR3 residues: CSATTQPGGLIVQHF. In DNA, the CDR3 is TGCAGTGCTACCACCCAGCCGGGGGGGCTCATTGTCCAGCATTTT.

In the case of this clonotype: A much larger clone lies one base from this, so it may be a read error. The V and J genes are TRBV6-1 and TRBJ1-2; D is ambiguous. Trimming shortened V by 10 bases and J by 0 bases, and 15 bases separated the two germline ends. Germline values: CDR1 MNHNS, CDR2 SASEGT. The CDR3 spans 14 residues. The CDR3 DNA sequence: TGTGCCAACACCGGTAGGGAAGCTAACTATGGCTACACCTTC. It yields the protein CANTGREANYGYTF.

Remarks on this clonotype: Germline is not matched at one junction end, which may reflect a read error. The gene calls are TRBV4-3 and TRBJ1-2; D not resolved. Germline V CDR1 and CDR2: LGHNA, YSLEER. This CDR3 is 16 amino acids long. The CDR3 loop reads CASSQDLGRGVYDYTF. The CDR3 DNA reads as TGCGCCAGCAGCCAAGACCTCGGTCGTGGAGTCTATGACTACACCTTC.

The chain couples TRBV10-3 to TRBJ2-7; D is tentatively TRBD1 or TRBD2 (5 bases each). Trimming left V 3 bases short and J 2 bases short, with 23 bases between. The CDR3 has 18 residues. CDR1 and CDR2 from the germline V gene are ENHRY and SYGVKD. The CDR3 nucleotides read TGTGCCATCAGTGACACCAGGGAGAGGGGATTAGGGACCTACGAGCAGTACTTC. This sequence encodes CAISDTRERGLGTYEQYF.